A selection of T cell receptor beta chains follows, all from one sample in a study of blood T cells in healthy people across ages. TCRdb recomputed calls from the 5' RACE reads with MiXCR, one row per CDR3 protein. In the table there are some 890,000 distinct CDR3 sequences, about 27% of which are singletons. These same data were also listed under a study on T cells of mothers and their children.

What was sequenced was blood. The receptors were gathered from a middle-aged woman in good health. The CDR3 runs from the conserved cysteine through the conserved F or W. Each record gives: D gene, J gene, clone size, V gene, CDR3 protein, CDR3 DNA. D genes are given only for firm matches. Clone size appears in some rows only: once, few, many, or a class for an expanded clone.

NA,TRBJ2-1,few,TRBV21-1,CASSNDIPGLAGFFYNEQFF,TGTGCCAGCAGCAACGATATTCCGGGACTAGCGGGGTTTTTTTACAATGAGCAGTTCTTC
TRBD1,TRBJ2-1,NA,TRBV7-8,CASIPRRTGKVNGQFF,TGTGCCAGCATTCCCCGCAGGACAGGGAAAGTCAATGGGCAGTTCTTC
TRBD2,TRBJ2-5,few,TRBV11-3,CASSRTSWYQETQYF,TGTGCCAGCAGCCGGACTAGCTGGTACCAAGAGACCCAGTACTTC
TRBD1,TRBJ1-1,few,TRBV5-1,CASRVGQGAWNTEAFF,TGCGCCAGCAGGGTTGGACAGGGGGCCTGGAACACTGAAGCTTTCTTT
TRBD2,TRBJ2-7,NA,TRBV12-3/TRBV12-4,CASRASGAPEQYF,TGTGCCAGCAGGGCTAGCGGGGCCCCGGAGCAGTACTTC
NA,TRBJ2-7,NA,TRBV5-5,CASSGGWQGPYEQYF,TGTGCCAGCAGCGGGGGGTGGCAGGGACCCTACGAGCAGTACTTC
NA,TRBJ2-4,many,TRBV20-1,CSAEDLGSIAKNIQYF,TGCAGTGCCGAGGACCTCGGTTCAATAGCCAAAAACATTCAGTACTTC
TRBD1,TRBJ2-7,many,TRBV28,CASSPPTGLGEQYF,TGTGCCAGCAGTCCCCCGACAGGGTTGGGGGAGCAGTACTTC
NA,TRBJ1-5,few,TRBV2,CASRPVSNQPQHF,TGTGCCAGCAGGCCAGTAAGCAATCAGCCCCAGCATTTT
NA,TRBJ2-3,NA,TRBV12-3/TRBV12-4,CASSFRASADVQYF,TGTGCCAGCAGTTTCAGGGCGAGCGCAGATGTGCAGTATTTT
NA,TRBJ2-3,NA,TRBV21-1,CASSKPRDITCTDTQYF,TGTGCCAGCAGCAAACCTCGGGACATAACCTGCACAGATACGCAGTATTTT
NA,TRBJ1-2,many,TRBV10-3,CAITREGGNYGYTF,TGTGCCATCACCCGGGAGGGGGGCAACTATGGCTACACCTTC
TRBD2,TRBJ2-5,many,TRBV14,CASSQTGAGGRQYF,TGTGCCAGCAGCCAAACCGGGGCGGGGGGAAGACAGTACTTC
TRBD1,TRBJ2-3,NA,TRBV7-9,CASRSDRGSTDTQYF,TGTGCCAGCAGATCGGACAGGGGGTCCACAGATACGCAGTATTTT
TRBD2,TRBJ2-3,NA,TRBV29-1,CSVDTTLGGISTDTQYF,TGCAGCGTTGATACCACTCTGGGGGGGATCAGCACAGATACGCAGTATTTT
TRBD1,TRBJ1-2,NA,TRBV28,CASRQTGSDGYTF,TGTGCCAGCAGACAGACAGGGAGCGATGGCTACACCTTC
NA,TRBJ2-7,NA,TRBV5-1,CASSEPNCYEQYF,TGCGCCAGCAGCGAACCCAATTGCTACGAGCAGTACTTC
NA,TRBJ1-1,few,TRBV12-3/TRBV12-4,CASSLAGPLEAFF,TGTGCCAGCAGTTTAGCGGGCCCCCTGGAAGCTTTCTTT
TRBD1,TRBJ2-1,few,TRBV28,CASSSYRQGVNEQFF,TGTGCCAGCAGTTCCTACAGACAGGGCGTGAATGAGCAGTTCTTC
NA,TRBJ2-7,many,TRBV6-2/TRBV6-3,CASSFVGPSYEQYF,TGTGCCAGCAGTTTCGTCGGCCCCTCCTACGAGCAGTACTTC
TRBD1,TRBJ1-4,many,TRBV28,CASSSPGTGGEKLFF,TGTGCCAGCAGTTCACCCGGGACAGGCGGTGAAAAACTGTTTTTT
NA,TRBJ2-7,NA,TRBV6-5,CASSYQPPGRQYF,TGTGCCAGCAGTTACCAACCTCCGGGACGGCAGTACTTC
NA,TRBJ1-2,few,TRBV7-2,CASSPQTRIYGYTF,TGTGCCAGCAGCCCCCAGACAAGGATATATGGCTACACCTTC
TRBD1,TRBJ1-5,NA,TRBV5-1,CASSSGQSSGYDQPQHF,TGCGCCAGCAGCTCGGGACAGTCCTCCGGCTACGATCAGCCCCAGCATTTT
TRBD1,TRBJ1-1,many,TRBV20-1,CSAPGTGLNTEAFF,TGCAGTGCTCCCGGGACAGGACTGAACACTGAAGCTTTCTTT